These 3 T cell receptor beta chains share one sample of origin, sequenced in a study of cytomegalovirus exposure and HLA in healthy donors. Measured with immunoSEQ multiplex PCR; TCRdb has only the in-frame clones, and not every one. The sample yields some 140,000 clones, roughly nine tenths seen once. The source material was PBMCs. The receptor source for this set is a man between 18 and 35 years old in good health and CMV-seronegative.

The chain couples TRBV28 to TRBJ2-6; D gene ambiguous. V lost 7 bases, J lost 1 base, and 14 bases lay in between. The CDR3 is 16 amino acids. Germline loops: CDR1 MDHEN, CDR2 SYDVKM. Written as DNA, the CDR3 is TGTGCCAGCACCCCGTCCTTTCTATCTGGGGCCAACGTCCTGACTTTC. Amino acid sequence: CASTPSFLSGANVLTF. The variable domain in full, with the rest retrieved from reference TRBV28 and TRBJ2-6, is DVKVTQSSRYLVKRTGEKVFLECVQDMDHENMFWYRQDPGLGLRLIYFSYDVKMKEKGDIPEGYSVSREKKERFSLILESASTNQTSMYLCASTPSFLSGANVLTFGAGSRLTVL.

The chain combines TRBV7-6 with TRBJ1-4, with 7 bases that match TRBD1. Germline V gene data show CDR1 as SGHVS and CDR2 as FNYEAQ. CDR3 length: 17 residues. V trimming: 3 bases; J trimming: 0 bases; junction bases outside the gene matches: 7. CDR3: CASSFGTDRPTNEKLFF. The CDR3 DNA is TGTGCCAGCAGCTTCGGGACAGACCGACCAACTAATGAAAAACTGTTTTTT.

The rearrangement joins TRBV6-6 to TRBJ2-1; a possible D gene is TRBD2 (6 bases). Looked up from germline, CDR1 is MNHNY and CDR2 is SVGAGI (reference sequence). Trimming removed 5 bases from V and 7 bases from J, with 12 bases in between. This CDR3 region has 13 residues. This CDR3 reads CASSPGSRNEQFF. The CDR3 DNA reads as TGTGCCAGCAGTCCCGGGAGCAGAAATGAGCAGTTCTTC.